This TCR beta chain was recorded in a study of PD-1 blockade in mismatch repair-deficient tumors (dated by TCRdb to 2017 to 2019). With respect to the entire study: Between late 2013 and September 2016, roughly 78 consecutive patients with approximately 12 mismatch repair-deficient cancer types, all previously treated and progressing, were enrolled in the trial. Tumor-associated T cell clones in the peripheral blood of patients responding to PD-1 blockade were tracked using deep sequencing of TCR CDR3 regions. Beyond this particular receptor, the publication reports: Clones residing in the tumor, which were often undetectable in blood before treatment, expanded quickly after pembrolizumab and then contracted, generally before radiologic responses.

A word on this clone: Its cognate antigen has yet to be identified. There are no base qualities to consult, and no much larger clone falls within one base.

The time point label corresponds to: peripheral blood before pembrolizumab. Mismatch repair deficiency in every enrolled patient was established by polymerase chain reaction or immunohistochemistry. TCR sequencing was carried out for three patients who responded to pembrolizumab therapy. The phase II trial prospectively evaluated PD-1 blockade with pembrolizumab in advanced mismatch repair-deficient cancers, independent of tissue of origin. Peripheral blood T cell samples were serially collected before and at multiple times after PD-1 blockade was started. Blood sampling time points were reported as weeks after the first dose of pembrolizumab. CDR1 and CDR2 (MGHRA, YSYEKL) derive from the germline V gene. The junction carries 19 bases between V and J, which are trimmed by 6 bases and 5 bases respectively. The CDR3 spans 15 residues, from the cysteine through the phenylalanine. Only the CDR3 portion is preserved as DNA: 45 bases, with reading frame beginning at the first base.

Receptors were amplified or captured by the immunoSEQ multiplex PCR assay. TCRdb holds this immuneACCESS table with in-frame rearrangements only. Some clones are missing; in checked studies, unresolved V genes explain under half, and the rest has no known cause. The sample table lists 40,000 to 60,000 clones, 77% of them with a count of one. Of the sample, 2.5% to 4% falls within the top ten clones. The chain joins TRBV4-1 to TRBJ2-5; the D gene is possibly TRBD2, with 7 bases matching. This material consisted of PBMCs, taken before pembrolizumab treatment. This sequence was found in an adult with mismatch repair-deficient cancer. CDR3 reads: CASRRSGEGGETQYF. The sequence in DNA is TGCGCCAGCAGGCGAAGCGGGGAGGGGGGGGAGACCCAGTACTTC.